The present T cell receptor beta chain was sequenced within a study of T cell responses to AZD1222 COVID-19 vaccine. Overall study findings and caveats: Among the donors, most were white British and more were female, and clonal diversity was possibly underestimated. Repertoires were collected only later (after the peak T cell response had occurred).

The germline gives CDR1 MDHEN, CDR2 SYDVKM. V lost 1 base to trimming and J lost 4 bases, with 22 bases between them. This CDR3 has 18 residues. Concerning this clone: Its antigen is not identified.

Produced via immunoSEQ multiplex PCR; TCRdb's table is partial and in-frame only. This sample has 70,000 to 85,000 clones, with roughly four fifths found just once. The sequencing used peripheral blood, collected 28 days after the second AZD1222 dose. The source of this sequence is an adult who received the AZD1222 COVID-19 vaccine. The rearrangement joins TRBV28 to TRBJ2-5, with D possibly being TRBD1 (5 bases). CDR3 coding DNA: TGTGCCAGCAGTTTATCGGCAGGGTTATCACGATCGGTAGAGACCCAGTACTTC. This gives the protein CASSLSAGLSRSVETQYF. Full variable domain (missing parts from reference TRBV28 and TRBJ2-5): DVKVTQSSRYLVKRTGEKVFLECVQDMDHENMFWYRQDPGLGLRLIYFSYDVKMKEKGDIPEGYSVSREKKERFSLILESASTNQTSMYLCASSLSAGLSRSVETQYFGPGTRLLVL.